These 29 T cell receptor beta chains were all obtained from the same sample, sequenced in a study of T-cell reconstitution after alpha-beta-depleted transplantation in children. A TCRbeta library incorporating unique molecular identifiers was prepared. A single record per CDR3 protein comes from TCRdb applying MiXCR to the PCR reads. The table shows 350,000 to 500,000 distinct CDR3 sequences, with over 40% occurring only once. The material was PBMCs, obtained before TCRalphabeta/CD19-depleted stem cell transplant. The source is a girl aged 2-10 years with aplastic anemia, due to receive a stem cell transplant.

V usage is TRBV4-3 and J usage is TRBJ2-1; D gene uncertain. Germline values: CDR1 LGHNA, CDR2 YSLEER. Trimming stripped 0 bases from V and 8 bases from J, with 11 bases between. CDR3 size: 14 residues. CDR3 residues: CASSQDHRLDEQFF. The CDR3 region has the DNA TGCGCCAGCAGCCAAGATCATAGGCTTGATGAGCAGTTCTTC.

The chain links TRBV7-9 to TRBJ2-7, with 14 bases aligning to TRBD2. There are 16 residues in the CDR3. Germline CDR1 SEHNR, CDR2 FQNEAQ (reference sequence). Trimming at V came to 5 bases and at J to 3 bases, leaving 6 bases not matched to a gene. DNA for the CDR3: TGTGCCAGCAGCAACACCGGGACTAGCGGGGGCTACGAGCAGTACTTC. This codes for CASSNTGTSGGYEQYF.

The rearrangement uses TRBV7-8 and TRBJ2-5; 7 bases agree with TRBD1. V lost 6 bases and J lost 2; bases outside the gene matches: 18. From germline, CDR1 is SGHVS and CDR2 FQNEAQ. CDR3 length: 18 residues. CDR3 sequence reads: CASRRYPHRGFGQETQYF. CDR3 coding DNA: TGTGCCAGCAGGCGATATCCTCACAGGGGTTTTGGGCAAGAGACCCAGTACTTC. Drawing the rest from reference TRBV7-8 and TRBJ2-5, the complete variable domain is GAGVSQSPRYKVAKRGQDVALRCDPISGHVSLFWYQQALGQGPEFLTYFQNEAQLDKSGLPSDRFFAERPEGSVSTLKIQRTQQEDSAVYLCASRRYPHRGFGQETQYFGPGTRLLVL.

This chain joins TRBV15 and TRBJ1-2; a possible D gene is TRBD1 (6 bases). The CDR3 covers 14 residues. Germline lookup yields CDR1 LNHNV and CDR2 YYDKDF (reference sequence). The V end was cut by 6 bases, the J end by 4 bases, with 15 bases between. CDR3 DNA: TGTGCCACCAGAACTCCAGGGGCGGGCTATGGCTACACCTTC. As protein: CATRTPGAGYGYTF.

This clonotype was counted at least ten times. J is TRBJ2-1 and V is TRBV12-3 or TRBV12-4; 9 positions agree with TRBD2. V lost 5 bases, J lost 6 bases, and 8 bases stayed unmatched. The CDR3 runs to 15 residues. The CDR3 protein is CASSQGLALSNEQFF. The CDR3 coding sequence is TGTGCCAGCAGTCAAGGACTAGCGCTAAGCAATGAGCAGTTCTTC.

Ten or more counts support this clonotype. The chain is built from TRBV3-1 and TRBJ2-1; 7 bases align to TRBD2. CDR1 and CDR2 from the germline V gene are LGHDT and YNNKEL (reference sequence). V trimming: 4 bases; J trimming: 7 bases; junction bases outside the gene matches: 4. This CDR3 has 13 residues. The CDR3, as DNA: TGTGCCAGCAGCCCCTCCGGGGGGAATGAGCAGTTCTTC. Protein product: CASSPSGGNEQFF.

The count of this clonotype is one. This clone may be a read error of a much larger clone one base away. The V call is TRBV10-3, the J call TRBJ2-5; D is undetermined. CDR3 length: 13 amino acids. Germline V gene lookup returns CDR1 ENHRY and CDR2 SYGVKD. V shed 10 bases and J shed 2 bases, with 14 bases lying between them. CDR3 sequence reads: CATSGYSQETQYF. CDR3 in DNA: TGTGCCACCTCGGGTTACTCGCAAGAGACCCAGTACTTC.

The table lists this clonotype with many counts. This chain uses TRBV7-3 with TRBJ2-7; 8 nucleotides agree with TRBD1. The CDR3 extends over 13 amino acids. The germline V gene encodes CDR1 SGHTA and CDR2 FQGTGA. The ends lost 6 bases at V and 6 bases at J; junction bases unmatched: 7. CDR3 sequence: CASSRQGFGEQYF. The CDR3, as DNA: TGTGCCAGCAGTCGACAGGGGTTTGGCGAGCAGTACTTC.

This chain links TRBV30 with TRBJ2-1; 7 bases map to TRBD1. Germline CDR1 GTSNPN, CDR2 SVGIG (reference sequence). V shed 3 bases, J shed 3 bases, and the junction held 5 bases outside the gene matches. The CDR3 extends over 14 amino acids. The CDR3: CAWRTGSGYNEQFF. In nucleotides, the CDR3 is TGTGCCTGGAGGACAGGGTCGGGCTACAATGAGCAGTTCTTC.

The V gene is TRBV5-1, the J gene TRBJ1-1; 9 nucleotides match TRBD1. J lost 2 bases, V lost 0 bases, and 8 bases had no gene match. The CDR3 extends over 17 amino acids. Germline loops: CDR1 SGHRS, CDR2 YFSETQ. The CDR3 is CASSLEALTGGNTEAFF. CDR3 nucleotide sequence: TGCGCCAGCAGCTTGGAGGCCTTGACAGGGGGAAACACTGAAGCTTTCTTT.

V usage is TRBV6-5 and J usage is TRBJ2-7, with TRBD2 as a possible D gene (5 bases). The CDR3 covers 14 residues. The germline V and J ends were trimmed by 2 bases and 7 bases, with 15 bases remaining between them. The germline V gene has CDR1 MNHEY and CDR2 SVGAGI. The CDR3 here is CASSYLRAGGEQYF. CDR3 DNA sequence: TGTGCCAGCAGTTACCTCCGGGCTGGAGGTGAGCAGTACTTC.

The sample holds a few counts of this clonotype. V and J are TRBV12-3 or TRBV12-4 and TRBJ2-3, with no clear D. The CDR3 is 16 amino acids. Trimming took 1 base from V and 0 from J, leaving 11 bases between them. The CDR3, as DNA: TGTGCCAGCAGTTTAGGTCGCGGATCGAGCACAGATACGCAGTATTTT. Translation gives CASSLGRGSSTDTQYF.

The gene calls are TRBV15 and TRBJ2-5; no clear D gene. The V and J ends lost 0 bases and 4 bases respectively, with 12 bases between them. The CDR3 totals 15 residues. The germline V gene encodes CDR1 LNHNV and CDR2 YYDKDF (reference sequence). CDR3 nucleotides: TGTGCCACCAGCAGAGATCCTGGGTCGGCAGAGACCCAGTACTTC. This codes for CATSRDPGSAETQYF.

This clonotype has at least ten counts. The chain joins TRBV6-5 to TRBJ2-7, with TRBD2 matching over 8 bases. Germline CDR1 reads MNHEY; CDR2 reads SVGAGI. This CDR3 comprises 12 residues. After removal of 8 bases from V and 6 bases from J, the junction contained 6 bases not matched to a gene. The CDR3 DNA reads TGTGCCAGCCGGGAGGGCCACGCCGAGCAGTACTTC. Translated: CASREGHAEQYF.

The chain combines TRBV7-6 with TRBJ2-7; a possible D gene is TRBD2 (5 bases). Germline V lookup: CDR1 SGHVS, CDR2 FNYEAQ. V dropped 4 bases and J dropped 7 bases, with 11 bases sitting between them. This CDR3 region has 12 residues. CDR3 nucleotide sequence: TGTGCCAGCAGCTCCAGGTCGGGGGAGCAGTACTTC. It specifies CASSSRSGEQYF.

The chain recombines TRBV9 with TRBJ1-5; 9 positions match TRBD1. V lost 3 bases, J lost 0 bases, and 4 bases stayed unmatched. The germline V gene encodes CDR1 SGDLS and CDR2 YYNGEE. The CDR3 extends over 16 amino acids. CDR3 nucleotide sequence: TGTGCCAGCAGCGAAGGGACAGGGTTTAGCAATCAGCCCCAGCATTTT. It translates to CASSEGTGFSNQPQHF. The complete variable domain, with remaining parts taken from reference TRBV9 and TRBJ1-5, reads DSGVTQTPKHLITATGQRVTLRCSPRSGDLSVYWYQQSLDQGLQFLIQYYNGEERAKGNILERFSAQQFPDLHSELNLSSLELGDSALYFCASSEGTGFSNQPQHFGDGTRLSIL.

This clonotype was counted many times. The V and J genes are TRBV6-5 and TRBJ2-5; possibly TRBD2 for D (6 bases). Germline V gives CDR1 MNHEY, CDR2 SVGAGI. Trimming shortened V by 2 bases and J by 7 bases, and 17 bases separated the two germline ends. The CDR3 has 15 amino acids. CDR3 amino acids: CASSYRPTSGGTQYF. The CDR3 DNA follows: TGTGCCAGCAGTTACCGACCGACTAGTGGGGGGACCCAGTACTTC.

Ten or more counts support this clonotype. CDR3 DNA sequence: TGTGCCAGCAGCTCGACAGGGACGGGCTATGGCTACACCTTC. Its translation is CASSSTGTGYGYTF. The chain uses TRBV7-2 and TRBJ1-2, with 7 nucleotides matching TRBD1. The V gene's germline CDR1 is SGHTA and CDR2 FQGNSA. The CDR3 covers 14 residues. With V trimmed by 4 bases and J by 4 bases, 6 bases remained unmatched.

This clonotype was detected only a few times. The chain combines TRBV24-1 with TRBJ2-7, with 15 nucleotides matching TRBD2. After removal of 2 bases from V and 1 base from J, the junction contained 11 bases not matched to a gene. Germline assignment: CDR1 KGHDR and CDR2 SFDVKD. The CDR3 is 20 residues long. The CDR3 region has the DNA TGTGCCACCAGTGATTCCAAGATAGGGACTAGCGGGAGGAGGTCCTACGAGCAGTACTTC. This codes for CATSDSKIGTSGRRSYEQYF.

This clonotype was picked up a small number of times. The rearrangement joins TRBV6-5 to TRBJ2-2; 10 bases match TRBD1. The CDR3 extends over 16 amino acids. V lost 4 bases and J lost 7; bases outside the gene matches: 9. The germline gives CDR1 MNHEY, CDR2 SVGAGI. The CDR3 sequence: CASSSRQGAQSGELFF. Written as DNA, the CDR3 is TGTGCCAGCAGTTCCAGACAGGGGGCGCAGAGCGGGGAGCTGTTTTTT.

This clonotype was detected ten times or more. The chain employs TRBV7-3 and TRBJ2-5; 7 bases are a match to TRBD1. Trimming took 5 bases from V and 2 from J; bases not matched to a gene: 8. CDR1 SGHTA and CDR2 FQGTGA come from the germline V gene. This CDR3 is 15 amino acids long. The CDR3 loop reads CASSPGETGQETQYF. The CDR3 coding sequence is TGTGCCAGCAGCCCCGGAGAGACAGGGCAAGAGACCCAGTACTTC.

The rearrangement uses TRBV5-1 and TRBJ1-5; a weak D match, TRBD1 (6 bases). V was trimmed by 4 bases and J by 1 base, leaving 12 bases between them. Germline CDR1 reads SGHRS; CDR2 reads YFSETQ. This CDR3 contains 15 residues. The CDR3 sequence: CASSPSTGSNQPQHF. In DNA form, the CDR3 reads TGCGCCAGCAGCCCCAGTACAGGGAGCAATCAGCCCCAGCATTTT. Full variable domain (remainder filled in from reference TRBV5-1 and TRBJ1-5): KAGVTQTPRYLIKTRGQQVTLSCSPISGHRSVSWYQQTPGQGLQFLFEYFSETQRNKGNFPGRFSGRQFSNSRSEMNVSTLELGDSALYLCASSPSTGSNQPQHFGDGTRLSIL.

The CDR3 region is CASSERDSRTDTQYF. The CDR3 DNA follows: TGTGCCAGCAGCGAAAGGGACAGTCGCACAGATACGCAGTATTTT. The chain has TRBV12-3 or TRBV12-4 and TRBJ2-3; TRBD1 aligns across 7 bases. This CDR3 has 15 residues. The junction had 7 bases not matched to a gene; V was cut back by 6 bases and J by 1 base.

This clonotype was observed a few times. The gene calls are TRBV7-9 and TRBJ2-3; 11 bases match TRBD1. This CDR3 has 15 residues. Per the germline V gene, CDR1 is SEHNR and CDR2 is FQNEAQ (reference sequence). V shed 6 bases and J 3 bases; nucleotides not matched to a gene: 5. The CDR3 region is CASSRGQGGTDTQYF. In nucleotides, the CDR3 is TGTGCCAGCAGTCGGGGACAGGGGGGAACAGATACGCAGTATTTT.

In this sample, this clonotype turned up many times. CDR3 protein: CASSSPTSGSYNEQFF. The CDR3 nucleotides read TGTGCCAGCAGCTCCCCGACTAGCGGCTCCTACAATGAGCAGTTCTTC. The chain combines TRBV7-9 with TRBJ2-1; 9 nucleotides agree with TRBD2. V was pared by 4 bases and J by 0 bases, with 4 bases of the junction left unmatched. Germline V gene data show CDR1 as SEHNR and CDR2 as FQNEAQ (reference sequence). This CDR3 comprises 16 residues.

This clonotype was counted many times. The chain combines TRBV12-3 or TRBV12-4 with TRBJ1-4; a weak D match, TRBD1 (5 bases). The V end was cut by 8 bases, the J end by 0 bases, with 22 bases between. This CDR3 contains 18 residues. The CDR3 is CASFLSRGLVATNEKLFF. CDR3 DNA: TGTGCCAGCTTTCTGTCGCGGGGCCTAGTTGCAACTAATGAAAAACTGTTTTTT.

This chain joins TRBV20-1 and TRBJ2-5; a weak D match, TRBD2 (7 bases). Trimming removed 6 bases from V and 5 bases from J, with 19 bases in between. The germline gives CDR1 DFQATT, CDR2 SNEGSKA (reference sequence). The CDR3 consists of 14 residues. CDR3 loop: CSAEVRGAGETQYF. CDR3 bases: TGCAGTGCCGAGGTCCGGGGGGCAGGGGAGACCCAGTACTTC.

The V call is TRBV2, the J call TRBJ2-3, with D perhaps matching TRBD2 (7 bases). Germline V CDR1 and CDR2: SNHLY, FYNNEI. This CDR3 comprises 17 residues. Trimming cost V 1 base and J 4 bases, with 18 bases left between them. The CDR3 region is CASSEVGRARGPDTQYF. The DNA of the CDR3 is TGTGCCAGCAGTGAAGTGGGTCGGGCGCGGGGGCCAGATACGCAGTATTTT.

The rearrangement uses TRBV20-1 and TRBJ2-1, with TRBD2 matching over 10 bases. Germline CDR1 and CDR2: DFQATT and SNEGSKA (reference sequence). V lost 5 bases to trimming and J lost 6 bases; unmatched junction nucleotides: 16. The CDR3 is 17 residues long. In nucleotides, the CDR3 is TGCAGTGCTGAGAAAGGACTAGCGGTTCTCCTGGGCAATGAGCAGTTCTTC. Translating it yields CSAEKGLAVLLGNEQFF.